The clone carrying this T cell receptor (beta chain) has a count of ten or more. The target antigen is unknown. The data originate from a study of metastatic and nonmetastatic thyroid tumors. Whole-study context: A comparison of repertoires was made across blood and tumor or nodule tissue from malignant and benign thyroid patients. Findings of the study overall: It was reportedly found that TCR beta diversity was significantly higher in malignant thyroid tumors than in benign nodules, a difference seen in both blood and tumor samples.

Patients underwent thyroid surgery, and none had received any treatment before it. Authors' data handling: Variation in CDR3 across clinicopathological groups served as the basis for constructing a distant-metastasis classifier in papillary thyroid cancer. TCRdb reanalyzed the PCR reads with MiXCR. The V and J calls reflect TCRdb's pipeline rather than the authors' work. The sample lists about 15,000 clones, about 32% seen once, with approximately 10% in the top ten. This CDR3 is built from 15 residues. The ends were cut back, 4 bases at V and 0 bases at J, with 10 bases in the middle. Germline V gene lookup returns CDR1 LGHDT and CDR2 YNNKEL (reference sequence).

The sample taken for sequencing was tumor tissue. This receptor was obtained from a male donor with papillary thyroid cancer or a benign thyroid nodule (not recorded which). Some clones in this sample may be carry-over from other donors' samples. J is TRBJ1-3 and V is TRBV3-1; possibly TRBD1 for D (6 bases). DNA of the CDR3: TGTGCCAGCAGCCGTTGGACAGTCTCTGGAAACACCATATATTTT. This codes for CASSRWTVSGNTIYF.